These T cell receptor beta chains were read from a single sample in a study of shared clonotypes between healthy human individuals. Repertoires were generated with immunoSEQ multiplex PCR, while TCRdb's copy carries only in-frame clones and drops some. This sample yields roughly 500,000 clones, of which more than 95% are seen a single time; about 0.067% belongs to the top ten. The specimen sequenced was naive CD4+ T cells sorted from blood. Every receptor here comes from a woman in her twenties or thirties in good health. CDR3s include the opening cysteine and the closing phenylalanine or tryptophan. A D gene is named only where the DNA matches it firmly. A clone size is listed for some rows: how often the clone was seen (once, few, many), or a class if it is expanded.

J | V | D | size | CDR3 | DNA
TRBJ2-1 | TRBV9 | TRBD2 | NA | CASSTGLAGGRRGEQFF | TGTGCCAGCAGCACAGGACTAGCGGGAGGGCGAAGAGGTGAGCAGTTCTTC
TRBJ2-3 | TRBV7-2 | TRBD2 | NA | CASSRSRGLAGGTTDTQYF | TGTGCCAGCAGCAGATCGAGGGGACTAGCGGGAGGAACGACAGATACGCAGTATTTT
TRBJ1-2 | TRBV5-6 | NA | NA | CASSYQGRPGYTF | TGTGCCAGCAGCTATCAGGGGAGGCCCGGCTACACCTTC
TRBJ2-7 | TRBV6-1 | NA | NA | CASSESLTYEQYF | TGTGCCAGCAGTGAAAGTTTAACCTACGAGCAGTACTTC
TRBJ2-1 | TRBV19 | NA | NA | CASSQGGGTGYNEQFF | TGTGCCAGTAGTCAAGGTGGTGGGACGGGATACAATGAGCAGTTCTTC
TRBJ2-5 | TRBV28 | TRBD1 | NA | CASSTPGQGAETQYF | TGTGCCAGCAGCACGCCGGGACAGGGGGCGGAGACCCAGTACTTC
TRBJ2-2 | TRBV5-4 | TRBD2 | NA | CASSRGGDRYANTGELFF | TGTGCCAGCAGCCGCGGGGGGGACAGATATGCGAACACCGGGGAGCTGTTTTTT
TRBJ2-2 | TRBV5-1 | TRBD2 | NA | CASSIERGNTGELFF | TGCGCCAGCAGCATCGAGCGGGGGAACACCGGGGAGCTGTTTTTT
TRBJ1-4 | TRBV28 | NA | NA | CASSLPGGTLGEKLFF | TGTGCCAGCAGTTTACCGGGGGGGACTTTGGGTGAAAAACTGTTTTTT
TRBJ2-7 | TRBV9 | TRBD2 | NA | CASTLTSGSIYEQYF | TGTGCCAGCACCCTGACTAGCGGGAGCATTTACGAGCAGTACTTC
TRBJ2-3 | TRBV5-5 | NA | NA | CASGLQGSGLDTQYF | TGTGCCAGCGGACTCCAGGGGTCAGGGTTAGATACGCAGTATTTT
TRBJ2-1 | TRBV5-1 | NA | NA | CASKGDNEQFF | TGCGCCAGCAAAGGGGACAATGAGCAGTTCTTC
TRBJ1-2 | TRBV29-1 | TRBD1 | few | CSVDEDRGLGYTF | TGCAGCGTTGATGAGGACAGGGGCCTTGGCTACACCTTC